A single sample is the source of the 10 T cell receptor beta chains below, sequenced in a study of beta chain features in type 1 diabetes (dated by TCRdb to the late 2010s). The library was made by the immunoSEQ multiplex PCR assay. The entire amount of isolated RNA was reverse transcribed using the High Capacity cDNA Reverse Transcription Kit, so the sequenced TCRB transcripts were expressed ones. Here the immuneACCESS table is served through TCRdb, limited to in-frame sequences with V and J called. Missing clones are a known gap in these copies; in checked studies unresolved V genes cover under half, and the rest lacks a known reason. In this sample the table shows over 150,000 clones, 8.1% of which occur a single time. Of the sample, 0.55% to 0.75% is held by the ten largest clones. The specimen sequenced was central memory CD4+ T cells from blood. These TCRs come from a man between 18 and 35 years old in good health.

J is TRBJ2-7 and V is TRBV7-2, with 7 bases fitting TRBD1. Losses at the gene ends were 7 bases for V and 5 bases for J; bases not matched to a gene: 8. CDR3 size: 13 residues. CDR1 SGHTA and CDR2 FQGNSA come from the germline V gene. Written as DNA, the CDR3 is TGTGCCAGCACCGACAGGGTGAGGAACGAGCAGTACTTC. As protein: CASTDRVRNEQYF.

V and J are TRBV28 and TRBJ1-5; 7 nucleotides match TRBD1. The CDR3 covers 14 residues. The V segment lost 2 bases and the J segment 2 bases; nucleotides outside the gene matches: 0. Germline V gives CDR1 MDHEN, CDR2 SYDVKM. CDR3 in amino acids: CASSLGQGNQPQHF. Here the CDR3 DNA reads TGTGCCAGCAGTTTAGGACAGGGCAATCAGCCCCAGCATTTT.

CDR3 in DNA: TGTGCCTGGAGTCGGGGGACCCCTTTAGCCAAAAACATTCAGTACTTC. Translating gives CAWSRGTPLAKNIQYF. The V call is TRBV30, the J call TRBJ2-4; D is possibly TRBD2 (6 bases). The CDR3 has 16 residues. Germline CDR1 reads GTSNPN; CDR2 reads SVGIG (reference sequence). The V end lost 2 bases, the J end lost 0 bases, and 14 bases lay between the germline ends.

The gene calls are TRBV30 and TRBJ2-7, with 7 bases matching TRBD1. CDR3 length: 13 residues. The ends lost 5 bases at V and 6 bases at J; junction bases unmatched: 10. The germline V gene has CDR1 GTSNPN and CDR2 SVGIG (reference sequence). The chain's CDR3 is CAWRRTGRVEQYF. The CDR3 bases are TGTGCCTGGCGAAGGACAGGCCGCGTCGAGCAGTACTTC.

Ten or more counts support this clone. V usage is TRBV7-3 and J usage is TRBJ2-1, with D perhaps matching TRBD2 (6 bases). Germline V CDR1 and CDR2: SGHTA, FQGTGA. The V end lost 0 bases, the J end lost 3 bases, and 9 bases lay between the germline ends. The CDR3 runs to 15 residues. The CDR3, as DNA: TGTGCCAGCAGCTTAACTAGCGGAGTCTACAATGAGCAGTTCTTC. Translation: CASSLTSGVYNEQFF.

The rearrangement links TRBV4-3 to TRBJ1-2; TRBD1 matches 10 bases. The germline V gene has CDR1 LGHNA and CDR2 YSLEER. The junction had 5 bases not matched to a gene; V was cut back by 3 bases and J by 4 bases. The CDR3 sequence is 15 residues long. Here the CDR3 DNA reads TGCGCCAGCAGCCAGGGGACAGGGGTTGCCTATGGCTACACCTTC. Protein product: CASSQGTGVAYGYTF.

With respect to this clone: The sample holds other DNA sequences that translate to the same CDR3. This chain uses TRBV14 with TRBJ2-5, with 8 bases aligning to TRBD2. The V and J ends lost 4 bases and 4 bases, in that order; junction bases with no gene match: 5. CDR3 length equals 14 residues. Germline V lookup: CDR1 SGHDN, CDR2 FVKESK. The chain's CDR3 is CASSRTSGGETQYF. The CDR3 region has the DNA TGTGCCAGCAGCCGAACTAGCGGTGGAGAGACCCAGTACTTC.

This clone was seen only a few times. The chain has TRBV7-2 and TRBJ2-5; 8 positions agree with TRBD2. J was trimmed by 2 bases and V by 0 bases; bases with no gene match: 5. In germline, CDR1 is SGHTA, CDR2 FQGNSA. There are 16 residues in the CDR3. Written as DNA, the CDR3 is TGTGCCAGCAGCTTAGCGCGGGGGGCAGGGCAAGAGACCCAGTACTTC. This translates into CASSLARGAGQETQYF.

J is TRBJ2-5 and V is TRBV7-2, with 7 bases fitting TRBD2. V lost 3 bases, J lost 2 bases, and 6 bases stayed unmatched. Germline V lookup: CDR1 SGHTA, CDR2 FQGNSA. The CDR3 spans 15 residues. In DNA form, the CDR3 reads TGTGCCAGCAGCTTGAGCGGGGCGGGGCAAGAGACCCAGTACTTC. Its protein is CASSLSGAGQETQYF.

The chain combines TRBV5-6 with TRBJ2-7; 7 positions match TRBD1. J gave up 2 bases and V 3 bases, and 5 bases lay outside the gene matches. Germline V gives CDR1 SGHDT, CDR2 YYEEEE. This CDR3 region has 14 residues. CDR3 nucleotides: TGTGCCAGCAGCTCGACCGGACAGGCCTACGAGCAGTACTTC. It translates to CASSSTGQAYEQYF.